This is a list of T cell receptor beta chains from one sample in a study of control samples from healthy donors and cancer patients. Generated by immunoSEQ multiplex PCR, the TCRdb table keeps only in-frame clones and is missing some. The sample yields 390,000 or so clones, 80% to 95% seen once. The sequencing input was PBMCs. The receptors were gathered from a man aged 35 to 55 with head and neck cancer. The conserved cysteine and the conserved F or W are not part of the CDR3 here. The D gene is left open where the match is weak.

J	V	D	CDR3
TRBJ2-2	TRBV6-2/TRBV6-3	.	ASSNPGPSGTGELF
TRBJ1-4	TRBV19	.	ASSPRQAEKLF
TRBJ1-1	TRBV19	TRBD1	ASSHRGTEAF
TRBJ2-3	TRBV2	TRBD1	ASSEALQGVDTQY
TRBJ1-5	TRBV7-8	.	ASSLGRRASIRH
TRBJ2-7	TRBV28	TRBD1	ASRGQGSSYEQY
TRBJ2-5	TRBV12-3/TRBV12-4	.	ASSFEVIQY
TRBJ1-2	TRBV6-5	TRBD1	ASSTQGTGNYGYT
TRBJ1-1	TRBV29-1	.	SVAAAEAF
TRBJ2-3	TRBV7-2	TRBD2	ASTLGTSDTQY
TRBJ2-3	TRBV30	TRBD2	AASDPGGTDTQY
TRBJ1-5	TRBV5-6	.	ASSLGAEHSNQPQH
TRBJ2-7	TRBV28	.	ASSGGTVFTYEQY
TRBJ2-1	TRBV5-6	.	ASSFTGAGGTYNEQF
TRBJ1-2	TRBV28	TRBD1	ASSSDRANYGYT
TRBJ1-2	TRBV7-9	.	ASSLPRGRLSYT
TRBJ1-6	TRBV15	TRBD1	ATSRDTNRDRPWD
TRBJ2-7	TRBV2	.	ASIQTGGEQY
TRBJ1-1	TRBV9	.	ASSVDEIRTEAF
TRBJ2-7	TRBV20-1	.	SASGAYEQY
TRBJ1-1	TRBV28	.	ASSFSGVSTNTEAF
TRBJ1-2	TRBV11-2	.	ASSLGTEQGTGYT
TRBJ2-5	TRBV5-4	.	ASSDGSSIQETQY
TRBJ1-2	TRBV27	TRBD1	ASSGQGHYGYT
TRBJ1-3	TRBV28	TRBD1	ASSLYDRGGNTIY
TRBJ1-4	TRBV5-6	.	ASSLQGREEKLF
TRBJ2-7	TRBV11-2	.	ASSLVTSGVAYEQY
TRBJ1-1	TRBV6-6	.	ASSYTRDTEAF
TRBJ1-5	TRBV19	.	ASRDTAINQPQH
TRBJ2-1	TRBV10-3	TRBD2	AISAASGNDNEQF
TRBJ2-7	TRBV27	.	ASSLSGGPSYEQY
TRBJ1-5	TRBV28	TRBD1	ASSFRQGLLPQH
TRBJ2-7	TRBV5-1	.	ASSLADSAYEQY
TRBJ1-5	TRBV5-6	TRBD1	ASSRTGGSNQPQH
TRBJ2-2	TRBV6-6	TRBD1	ASSRQGARSGTGELF
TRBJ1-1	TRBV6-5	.	ASSFRGISDTEAF
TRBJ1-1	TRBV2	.	ASTVSEALNTEAF
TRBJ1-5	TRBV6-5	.	ASSYRDGYNQPQH
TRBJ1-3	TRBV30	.	AWSAYPGNTIY
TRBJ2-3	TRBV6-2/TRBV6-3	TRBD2	ASSYSLGGALTDTQY
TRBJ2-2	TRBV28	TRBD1	ASSLRDSPTGELF
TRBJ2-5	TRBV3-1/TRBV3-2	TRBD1	ASSRVLDREETQY
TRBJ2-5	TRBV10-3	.	AITSPGLRNGTQY
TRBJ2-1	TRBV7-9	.	ASSLDEYNEQF
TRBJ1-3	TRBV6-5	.	ASSAVSGNTIY